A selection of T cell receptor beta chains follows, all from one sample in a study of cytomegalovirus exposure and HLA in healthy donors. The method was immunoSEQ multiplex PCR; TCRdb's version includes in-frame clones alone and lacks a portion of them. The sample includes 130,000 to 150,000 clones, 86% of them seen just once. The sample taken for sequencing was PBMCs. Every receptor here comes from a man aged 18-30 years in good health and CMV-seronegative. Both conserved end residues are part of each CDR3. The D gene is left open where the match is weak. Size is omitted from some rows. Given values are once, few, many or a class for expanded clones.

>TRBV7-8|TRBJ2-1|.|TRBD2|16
CASRTLAGGIHNEQFF
TGTGCCAGCAGGACTTTAGCGGGAGGGATCCACAATGAGCAGTTCTTC
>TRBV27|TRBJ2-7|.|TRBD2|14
CASSLLSGALEQYF
TGTGCCAGCAGTTTATTAAGCGGGGCCCTGGAGCAGTACTTC
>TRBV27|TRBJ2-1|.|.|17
CASSLFGDMSSYNEQFF
TGTGCCAGCAGTTTATTTGGTGACATGAGCTCCTACAATGAGCAGTTCTTC
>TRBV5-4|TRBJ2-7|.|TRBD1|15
CASSFPTGASYEQYF
TGTGCCAGCAGCTTCCCGACAGGGGCCTCCTACGAGCAGTACTTC
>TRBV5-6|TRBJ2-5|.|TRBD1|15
CASSLGQGVLETQYF
TGTGCCAGCAGCTTGGGACAGGGGGTCTTAGAGACCCAGTACTTC
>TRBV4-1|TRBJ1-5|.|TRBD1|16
CASSQSNRGLNQPQHF
TGCGCCAGCAGCCAAAGTAACAGGGGGCTCAATCAGCCCCAGCATTTT
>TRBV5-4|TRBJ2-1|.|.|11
CASSLWGKQFF
TGTGCCAGCAGCTTGTGGGGCAAGCAGTTCTTC
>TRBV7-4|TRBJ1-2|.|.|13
CASSRPREYGYTF
TGTGCCAGCAGCCGCCCCCGGGAGTATGGCTACACCTTC
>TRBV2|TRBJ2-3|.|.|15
CASSGVEPSTDTQYF
TGTGCCAGCAGTGGAGTGGAGCCTAGCACAGATACGCAGTATTTT
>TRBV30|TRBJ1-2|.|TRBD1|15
CAWRRQGGDSYGYTF
TGTGCCTGGAGACGACAGGGGGGCGATAGCTATGGCTACACCTTC
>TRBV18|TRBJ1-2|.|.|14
CASSPSGVGYGYTF
TGTGCCAGCTCACCATCGGGTGTGGGCTATGGCTACACCTTC
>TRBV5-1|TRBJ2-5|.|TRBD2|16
CASSTGLAGVEETQYF
TGCGCCAGCAGCACAGGACTAGCGGGAGTTGAAGAGACCCAGTACTTC
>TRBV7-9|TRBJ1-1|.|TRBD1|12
CATTGENTEAFF
TGTGCCACCACAGGGGAGAACACTGAAGCTTTCTTT
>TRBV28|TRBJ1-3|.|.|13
CASSLLRGNTIYF
TGTGCCAGCAGTTTACTGCGTGGAAACACCATATATTTT
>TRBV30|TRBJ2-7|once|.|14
CAWSEIGLEAGQYF
TGTGCCTGGTCAGAGATTGGCTTAGAAGCAGGGCAGTACTTC
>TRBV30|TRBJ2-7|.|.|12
CAWATGKGEQYF
TGTGCCTGGGCAACAGGGAAGGGCGAGCAGTACTTC